The clone carrying this TCR beta chain came up many times. Its antigen is undetermined. Researchers used 5'RACE with constant-segment primers to make TCR alpha and TCR beta cDNA libraries that carry sample barcodes and UMIs. TCRdb fed the 5' RACE reads into MiXCR, producing one record per CDR3 protein. The sample carries more than 300,000 distinct CDR3 sequences, under 25% recorded once. The sample originates from a study of T-cell memory formation after mild COVID-19. Study results and limitations: Contracting clones localized mainly to CM and EM when CD4+ and mainly to EMRA when CD8+. Day 15 to 85 contracting clones showed balanced CD4/CD8; day 15 to 37 expanders favored CD4+.

The CDR3 contains 16 residues. V shed 6 bases and J 5 bases; nucleotides not matched to a gene: 11. The TCR comes from a man younger than 35 who had mild COVID-19 (a few samples of this study predate the infection). Cell type and time point are not known. The genes are TRBV12-3 or TRBV12-4 and TRBJ2-5, with 11 bases lining up with TRBD2. Material: PBMCs or a T cell subset sorted from them (not recorded which). CDR3 in amino acids: CASRGETSGVSETQYF. As DNA, the CDR3 is TGTGCCAGCAGGGGTGAGACTAGCGGGGTATCGGAGACCCAGTACTTC.